This TCR beta chain originates from a study of blood T cell repertoires in COVID-19. Whole-study context: The origin of the acute and convalescent COVID-19 samples was the United States, Italy and Spain. T cells, B-cell-depleted T cells, or PBMCs provided the cDNA or gDNA that served as material.

Original analysis: Estimation of nucleated cell counts relied on the amplification of reference gene primers. Using immunoSEQ multiplex PCR, the repertoire was profiled, and TCRdb retains in-frame clones only, with some absent. That table supplies the V and J calls and clone size; D and trimming were determined from the DNA. Altogether 90,000 or so clones are present, about 79% being singletons, with the ten largest covering 20% to 25%. J gave up 6 bases and V 5 bases, and 12 bases lay outside the gene matches. Germline CDR1 and CDR2: SGHVS and FQNEAQ. CDR3 size: 16 residues. The specimen sequenced was peripheral blood. The clonotype comes from a man aged 55 to 70 with acute or convalescent COVID-19. This chain uses TRBV7-8 with TRBJ2-2, with TRBD2 matching 7 bases. The CDR3 region has the DNA TGTGCCAGCAGCACCATCGGGGGGACTCCCTCCGGGGAGCTGTTTTTT. It translates to CASSTIGGTPSGELFF.